These 2 T cell receptor beta chains were sequenced from one sample in a study of beta chain features in type 1 diabetes. No antigen has been identified for these receptors. Study-wide results and limits: Type 1 diabetes patients had moderately but significantly shorter TCRB CDR3s in all four CD4+ subsets.

Expressed TCRB transcripts were sequenced after all isolated RNA was converted to cDNA. Data came from immunoSEQ multiplex PCR; TCRdb stores just in-frame clones and leaves some out. This table has approximately 600,000 clones, 9.5% to 15% appearing once. Source material: naive CD4+ T cells from blood. These receptors were collected from a man aged 25-40 years with type 1 diabetes.

Regarding this clone: Other DNA sequences in this specimen translate into the identical CDR3. The J gene is TRBJ2-1, the V gene TRBV20-1; D call uncertain. V was pared by 6 bases and J by 4 bases, with 7 bases between. CDR1 is DFQATT, CDR2 SNEGSKA, per germline (reference sequence). The CDR3 spans 11 residues. The DNA for the CDR3 is TGCAGTGCCCGGAGTTACAATGAGCAGTTCTTC. Amino acid sequence: CSARSYNEQFF.

The chain uses TRBV19 and TRBJ2-3; 8 bases are a match to TRBD2. The CDR3 is 17 amino acids. The junction had 12 bases not matched to a gene; V was cut back by 7 bases and J by 0 bases. Germline CDR1 reads LNHDA; CDR2 reads SQIVND (reference sequence). This chain's CDR3 is CASNPLGRGASTDTQYF. The CDR3 DNA reads as TGTGCCAGTAACCCTTTGGGGCGGGGGGCGAGCACAGATACGCAGTATTTT.